Listed here are 23 T cell receptor beta chains from one sample, sequenced in a study of blood T cell repertoires in COVID-19. Produced via immunoSEQ multiplex PCR; TCRdb's table is partial and in-frame only. The table has over 30,000 clones, less than 95% seen once; the top ten hold about 21%. The sequencing input was peripheral blood. The receptors were sampled from a man older than 75 with acute or convalescent COVID-19.

The chain is built from TRBV29-1 and TRBJ1-2, with 7 bases matching TRBD1. V lost 5 bases to trimming and J lost 6 bases; unmatched junction nucleotides: 6. The CDR3 loop spans 12 amino acids. Germline V gene data show CDR1 as SQVTM and CDR2 as ANQGSEA. The CDR3 region is CSVLLTGHGYTF. The CDR3 DNA reads as TGCAGCGTTCTACTGACAGGGCATGGCTACACCTTC.

The chain joins TRBV15 to TRBJ1-2, with D possibly matching TRBD1 (5 bases). Germline loops: CDR1 LNHNV, CDR2 YYDKDF (reference sequence). The length of the CDR3 is 15 residues. V gave up 0 bases and J gave up 4 bases, with 12 bases separating them. The CDR3 loop is CATSRDRQGIYGYTF. CDR3 in DNA: TGTGCCACCAGCAGAGATCGGCAGGGTATCTATGGCTACACCTTC.

The genes are TRBV2 and TRBJ1-1, with a tentative D call TRBD1 (5 bases). This CDR3 region has 14 residues. Trimming removed 5 bases from V and 0 bases from J, with 10 bases in between. Germline V CDR1 and CDR2: SNHLY, FYNNEI. The CDR3: CASSPGNMNTEAFF. As DNA, the CDR3 is TGTGCCAGCAGTCCAGGGAACATGAACACTGAAGCTTTCTTT.

The chain joins TRBV7-2 to TRBJ1-5; 7 nucleotides agree with TRBD1. CDR3 length equals 14 residues. The germline V gene has CDR1 SGHTA and CDR2 FQGNSA. Unmatched junction bases numbered 4, after V lost 4 bases and J lost 4 bases. This CDR3 is CASSWTGRNQPQHF. Here the CDR3 DNA reads TGTGCCAGCAGCTGGACAGGCCGGAATCAGCCCCAGCATTTT.

The chain links TRBV5-4 to TRBJ2-7; 7 bases fit TRBD1. The CDR3 is made up of 16 amino acids. V shed 2 bases, J shed 9 bases, and the junction held 17 bases outside the gene matches. From germline, CDR1 is SGHNT and CDR2 YYREEE (reference sequence). The CDR3 loop is CASSLNRGVGGRGQYF. The DNA of the CDR3 is TGTGCCAGCAGCTTAAACAGGGGCGTGGGCGGCCGGGGGCAGTACTTC.

The chain uses TRBV2 and TRBJ2-6; D is undetermined. V gave up 2 bases and J gave up 0 bases, with 5 bases separating them. This CDR3 is built from 15 residues. The V gene's germline CDR1 is SNHLY and CDR2 FYNNEI. The CDR3 region has the DNA TGTGCCAGCAGTGAATCCCTCTCTGGGGCCAACGTCCTGACTTTC. As protein: CASSESLSGANVLTF. Full variable domain (missing parts from reference TRBV2 and TRBJ2-6): EPEVTQTPSHQVTQMGQEVILRCVPISNHLYFYWYRQILGQKVEFLVSFYNNEISEKSEIFDDQFSVERPDGSNFTLKIRSTKLEDSAMYFCASSESLSGANVLTFGAGSRLTVL.

CDR3 sequence: CASSPGQAGETQYF. The CDR3 nucleotides are TGTGCCAGTAGTCCGGGACAGGCCGGCGAGACCCAGTACTTC. The chain combines TRBV19 with TRBJ2-5; 8 bases are shared with TRBD1. The CDR3 runs 14 residues. CDR1 and CDR2 from the germline V gene are LNHDA and SQIVND (reference sequence). V lost 5 bases and J lost 5; bases outside the gene matches: 7.

This chain joins TRBV27 and TRBJ1-4, with 9 bases fitting TRBD1. The length of the CDR3 is 19 residues. With 0 bases clipped from V and 3 bases from J, the junction kept 11 bases outside the gene matches. Germline loops: CDR1 MNHEY, CDR2 SMNVEV (reference sequence). CDR3 sequence: CASSLSYPGQGVPNEKLFF. DNA of the CDR3: TGTGCCAGCAGTTTATCATATCCGGGACAGGGAGTCCCTAATGAAAAACTGTTTTTT.

The V and J genes are TRBV27 and TRBJ1-2, with D perhaps TRBD1 (5 bases). This CDR3 comprises 16 residues. V was clipped by 7 bases and J by 3 bases, with 21 bases between them. The germline V gene encodes CDR1 MNHEY and CDR2 SMNVEV (reference sequence). The CDR3 DNA reads TGTGCCAGCACCCCCCTTCGTGGGGCAGATGACTATGGCTACACCTTC. Protein: CASTPLRGADDYGYTF.

V is TRBV3-1 (or the pseudogene TRBV3-2) and J is TRBJ1-1; D call uncertain. V lost 2 bases and J 4 bases, leaving 8 bases between the germline ends. CDR3 length equals 13 residues. Germline CDR1 is LGHDT and CDR2 is YNNKEL (reference sequence). CDR3 sequence: CASSQLDGTEAFF. DNA for the CDR3: TGTGCCAGCAGCCAACTAGACGGCACTGAAGCTTTCTTT.

This chain links TRBV11-2 with TRBJ2-1; 11 nucleotides line up with TRBD2. The germline gives CDR1 SGHAT, CDR2 FQNNGV. The CDR3 sequence is 15 residues long. J was trimmed by 6 bases and V by 3 bases; bases with no gene match: 4. CDR3 residues: CASSFVLAGVNEQFF. For the CDR3, the DNA is TGTGCCAGCAGCTTTGTACTAGCGGGGGTCAATGAGCAGTTCTTC. Drawing the rest from reference TRBV11-2 and TRBJ2-1, the complete variable domain is EAGVAQSPRYKIIEKRQSVAFWCNPISGHATLYWYQQILGQGPKLLIQFQNNGVVDDSQLPKDRFSAERLKGVDSTLKIQPAKLEDSAVYLCASSFVLAGVNEQFFGPGTRLTVL.

This chain connects TRBV10-3 to TRBJ2-5; 9 bases fit TRBD2. Germline-derived CDR1 and CDR2 are ENHRY and SYGVKD. The CDR3 totals 15 residues. The ends lost 4 bases at V and 5 bases at J; junction bases unmatched: 8. CDR3 DNA: TGTGCCATCAGTGTAGGGCTAGCGGGACTGGAGACCCAGTACTTC. Translated: CAISVGLAGLETQYF.

The sample holds a few counts of this clone. The chain links TRBV6-5 to TRBJ1-1, with D unresolved. The CDR3 loop spans 15 amino acids. Germline V gene lookup returns CDR1 MNHEY and CDR2 SVGAGI. V was trimmed by 6 bases and J by 2 bases, leaving 16 bases between them. The CDR3 DNA sequence: TGTGCCAGCAGGCCCTGGAGGGAGGGAAACACTGAAGCTTTCTTT. This encodes CASRPWREGNTEAFF.

The chain links TRBV7-2 to TRBJ2-5; TRBD1 is a possible D gene (6 bases). The V end lost 4 bases, the J end lost 5 bases, and 11 bases lay between the germline ends. Germline-derived CDR1 and CDR2 are SGHTA and FQGNSA. The CDR3 length is 13 residues. The CDR3 sequence is CASSYQGRETQYF. The CDR3, as DNA: TGTGCCAGCAGCTATCAGGGGCGGGAGACCCAGTACTTC.

V gene TRBV5-1 combines with J gene TRBJ2-7; 7 bases map to TRBD1. V was pared by 4 bases and J by 0 bases, with 7 bases of the junction left unmatched. Germline loops: CDR1 SGHRS, CDR2 YFSETQ. This CDR3 is built from 15 residues. The CDR3 reads CASSPGQASSYEQYF. CDR3 nucleotides: TGCGCCAGCAGCCCCGGACAGGCTAGCTCCTACGAGCAGTACTTC.

This sequence joins TRBV20-1 and TRBJ1-5; 8 positions match TRBD1. Losses at the gene ends were 3 bases for V and 0 bases for J; bases not matched to a gene: 7. Per germline, CDR1 DFQATT and CDR2 SNEGSKA (reference sequence). This CDR3 contains 16 residues. CDR3 protein: CSASGRGLYSNQPQHF. In DNA, the CDR3 is TGCAGTGCTAGTGGCAGGGGGCTTTATAGCAATCAGCCCCAGCATTTT.

The V and J genes are TRBV21-1 and TRBJ1-2; no check of the table's D call, TRBD1, against the DNA was made. TRBV21-1 is designated a pseudogene. This CDR3 has 14 residues. CDR3: CASSNPTANYGYTF. In nucleotides, the CDR3 is TGTGCCAGCAGCAACCCGACAGCGAACTATGGCTACACCTTC.

This clone was seen only a few times. The chain carries TRBV2 and TRBJ2-7; the D gene is possibly TRBD2 (5 bases). V lost 1 base and J lost 3, with 13 bases in between. The germline V gene has CDR1 SNHLY and CDR2 FYNNEI. The CDR3 is made up of 15 amino acids. The CDR3: CASSEVEGTYYEQYF. The CDR3, as DNA: TGTGCCAGCAGTGAAGTTGAGGGCACTTACTACGAGCAGTACTTC.

The chain has TRBV28 and TRBJ1-4, with 11 bases lining up with TRBD1. The CDR3 is made up of 14 amino acids. Germline V gives CDR1 MDHEN, CDR2 SYDVKM. Losses at the gene ends were 6 bases for V and 9 bases for J; bases not matched to a gene: 6. The CDR3 DNA sequence: TGTGCCAGCAGCGTGGGGACAGGGGGTAAAAAACTGTTTTTT. Encoded protein: CASSVGTGGKKLFF.

V gene TRBV14 combines with J gene TRBJ2-1; 15 bases line up with TRBD2. The CDR3 has 17 residues. Trimming took 4 bases from V and 8 from J; bases not matched to a gene: 9. Germline V gene data show CDR1 as SGHDN and CDR2 as FVKESK. CDR3 in amino acids: CASSLGLAGGIWYEQFF. The CDR3, as DNA: TGTGCCAGCAGCCTGGGACTAGCGGGGGGAATCTGGTATGAGCAGTTCTTC.

The V and J genes are TRBV3-1 (or the pseudogene TRBV3-2) and TRBJ1-2, with TRBD1 as a possible D gene (5 bases). Germline lookup yields CDR1 LGHDT and CDR2 YNNKEL (reference sequence). V gave up 4 bases and J gave up 7 bases, with 16 bases separating them. The CDR3 extends over 14 amino acids. CDR3: CASSPRQRGTGYTF. The DNA of the CDR3 is TGTGCCAGCAGCCCCCGACAGAGAGGTACTGGCTACACCTTC.

In its sample, this clone was seen a few times. Relative to the germline gene, one junction end is altered; a read error may explain this. The chain has TRBV9 and TRBJ1-5, with a tentative D call TRBD1 (5 bases). Germline CDR1 reads SGDLS; CDR2 reads YYNGEE. The CDR3 consists of 13 residues. CDR3 sequence: CASSVTGNQPQHF. The DNA of the CDR3 is TGTGCCAGCAGCGTCACAGGCAACCAGCCCCAGCATTTT.

The gene calls are TRBV28 and TRBJ2-5; 10 bases line up with TRBD2. In germline, CDR1 is MDHEN, CDR2 SYDVKM. The CDR3 has 16 residues. The V segment lost 7 bases and the J segment 5 bases; nucleotides outside the gene matches: 13. Here the CDR3 reads CASTHPSGGARETQYF. CDR3 bases: TGTGCCAGCACCCACCCAAGCGGGGGGGCCCGGGAGACCCAGTACTTC. Based on the CDR3 plus reference TRBV28 and TRBJ2-5, the full variable domain is DVKVTQSSRYLVKRTGEKVFLECVQDMDHENMFWYRQDPGLGLRLIYFSYDVKMKEKGDIPEGYSVSREKKERFSLILESASTNQTSMYLCASTHPSGGARETQYFGPGTRLLVL.